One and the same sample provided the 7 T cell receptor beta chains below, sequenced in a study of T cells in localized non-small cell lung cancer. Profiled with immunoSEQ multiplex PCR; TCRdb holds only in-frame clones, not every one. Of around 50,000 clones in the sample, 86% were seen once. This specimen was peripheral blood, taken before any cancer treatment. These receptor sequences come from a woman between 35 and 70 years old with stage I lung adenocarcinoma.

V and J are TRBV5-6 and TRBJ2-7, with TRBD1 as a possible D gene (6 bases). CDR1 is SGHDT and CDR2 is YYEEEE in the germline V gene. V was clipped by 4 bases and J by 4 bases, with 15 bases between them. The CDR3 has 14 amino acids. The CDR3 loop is CASSTGTLFYEQYF. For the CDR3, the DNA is TGTGCCAGCAGCACCGGGACACTTTTTTACGAGCAGTACTTC.

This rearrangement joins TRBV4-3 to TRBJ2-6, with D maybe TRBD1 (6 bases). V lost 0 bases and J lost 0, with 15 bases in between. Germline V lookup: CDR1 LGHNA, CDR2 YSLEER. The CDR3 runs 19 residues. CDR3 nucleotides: TGCGCCAGCAGCCAAGACAAAGGACAGACTTTCTCTGGGGCCAACGTCCTGACTTTC. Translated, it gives CASSQDKGQTFSGANVLTF.

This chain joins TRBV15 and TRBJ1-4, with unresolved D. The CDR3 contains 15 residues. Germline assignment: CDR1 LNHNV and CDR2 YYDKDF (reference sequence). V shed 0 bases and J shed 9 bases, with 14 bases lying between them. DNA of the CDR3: TGTGCCACCAGCAGAGATGGAGAAATCCGTCAAAAACTGTTTTTT. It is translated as CATSRDGEIRQKLFF.

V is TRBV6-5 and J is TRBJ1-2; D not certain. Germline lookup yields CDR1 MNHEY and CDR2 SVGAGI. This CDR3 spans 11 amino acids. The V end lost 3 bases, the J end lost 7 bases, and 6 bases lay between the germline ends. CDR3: CASSYLVGYTF. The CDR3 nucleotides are TGTGCCAGCAGTTATCTAGTTGGCTACACCTTC.

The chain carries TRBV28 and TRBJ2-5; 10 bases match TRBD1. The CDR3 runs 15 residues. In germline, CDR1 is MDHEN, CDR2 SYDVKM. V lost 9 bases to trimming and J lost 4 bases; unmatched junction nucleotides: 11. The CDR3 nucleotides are TGTGCCAGTACCCGAGACAGGGGGCTGGGAGAGACCCAGTACTTC. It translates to CASTRDRGLGETQYF.

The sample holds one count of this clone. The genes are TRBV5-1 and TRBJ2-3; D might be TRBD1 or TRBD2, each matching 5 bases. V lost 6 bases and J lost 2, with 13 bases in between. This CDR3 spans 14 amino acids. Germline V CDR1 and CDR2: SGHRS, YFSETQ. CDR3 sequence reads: CASTRDRTTDTQYF. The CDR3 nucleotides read TGCGCCAGCACCCGGGACCGAACCACAGATACGCAGTATTTT. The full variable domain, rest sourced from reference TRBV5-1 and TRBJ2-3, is KAGVTQTPRYLIKTRGQQVTLSCSPISGHRSVSWYQQTPGQGLQFLFEYFSETQRNKGNFPGRFSGRQFSNSRSEMNVSTLELGDSALYLCASTRDRTTDTQYFGPGTRLTVL.

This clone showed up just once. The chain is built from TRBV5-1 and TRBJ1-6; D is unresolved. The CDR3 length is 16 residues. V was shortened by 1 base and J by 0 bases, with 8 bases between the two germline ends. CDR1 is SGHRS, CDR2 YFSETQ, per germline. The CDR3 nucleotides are TGCGCCAGCAGCTTGAGTGAGAGCTCCTATAATTCACCCCTCCACTTT. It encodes CASSLSESSYNSPLHF.